The rows below give T cell receptor beta chains drawn from one sample of a study of cytomegalovirus exposure and HLA in healthy donors. The table came from immunoSEQ multiplex PCR; TCRdb's copy has only in-frame clones and leaves some out. The data show some 140,000 clones, 89% seen once. The sequencing sample was made of PBMCs. These receptors were collected from a woman in her late teens or twenties in good health and CMV-seropositive. CDR3s leave out the opening cysteine and the closing phenylalanine or tryptophan. The order of the fields is D gene, V gene, J gene, clone size, CDR3 protein. D genes are given only for firm matches. Size values are once, few and many counts, or a class for expanded clones, and some rows have none.

D gene: -
V gene: TRBV5-1
J gene: TRBJ2-6
clone size: -
CDR3 protein: ASRQVGSSGANVLT

D gene: TRBD1
V gene: TRBV2
J gene: TRBJ1-4
clone size: once
CDR3 protein: ASSEGSRGQGEKLF

D gene: -
V gene: TRBV28
J gene: TRBJ1-5
clone size: -
CDR3 protein: ASSPPQGNQPQH

D gene: TRBD1
V gene: TRBV28
J gene: TRBJ2-7
clone size: -
CDR3 protein: ASSFPGTGNSYEQY

D gene: -
V gene: TRBV9
J gene: TRBJ2-5
clone size: -
CDR3 protein: ASSAVTGRETQY

D gene: TRBD1
V gene: TRBV7-2
J gene: TRBJ1-2
clone size: -
CDR3 protein: ASSSRRTGENGYT

D gene: TRBD1
V gene: TRBV7-9
J gene: TRBJ1-4
clone size: -
CDR3 protein: ASSPEDRSTATNEKLF

D gene: -
V gene: TRBV10-3
J gene: TRBJ2-7
clone size: once
CDR3 protein: AISEAVNGGSYEQY

D gene: TRBD1
V gene: TRBV19
J gene: TRBJ1-2
clone size: -
CDR3 protein: ASSLPGQGDFGT

D gene: TRBD1
V gene: TRBV6-5
J gene: TRBJ1-1
clone size: once
CDR3 protein: ASRETGGNTEAF

D gene: -
V gene: TRBV14
J gene: TRBJ2-7
clone size: -
CDR3 protein: ASSTGYEQY

D gene: -
V gene: TRBV28
J gene: TRBJ1-5
clone size: -
CDR3 protein: ASSPGQRFQPQH

D gene: TRBD1
V gene: TRBV28
J gene: TRBJ1-1
clone size: once
CDR3 protein: ASSFGFGQGRTEAF

D gene: -
V gene: TRBV28
J gene: TRBJ2-3
clone size: -
CDR3 protein: ASKTLEGDWTDTQY

D gene: TRBD1
V gene: TRBV4-1
J gene: TRBJ1-2
clone size: -
CDR3 protein: ASSQYQGDYGYT

D gene: -
V gene: TRBV18
J gene: TRBJ1-2
clone size: -
CDR3 protein: ASSPTSTALGHYGYT

D gene: TRBD2
V gene: TRBV27
J gene: TRBJ2-5
clone size: -
CDR3 protein: ASKRGSGGSWQETQY

D gene: TRBD2
V gene: TRBV4-1
J gene: TRBJ2-7
clone size: -
CDR3 protein: ASSQDVAGLAGYEQY

D gene: -
V gene: TRBV6-5
J gene: TRBJ2-7
clone size: -
CDR3 protein: ASSHPGGGVYEQY

D gene: TRBD1
V gene: TRBV28
J gene: TRBJ1-5
clone size: few
CDR3 protein: ALSGWTGDQPQH

D gene: -
V gene: TRBV27
J gene: TRBJ2-5
clone size: once
CDR3 protein: ASSPWAGGETQY

D gene: -
V gene: TRBV7-2
J gene: TRBJ2-3
clone size: once
CDR3 protein: ASSQKAGDTQY

D gene: TRBD1
V gene: TRBV6-5
J gene: TRBJ1-2
clone size: -
CDR3 protein: ASRVQGNYGYT

D gene: TRBD1
V gene: TRBV27
J gene: TRBJ1-2
clone size: -
CDR3 protein: ASSTHRDRLNGYT

D gene: -
V gene: TRBV7-2
J gene: TRBJ1-1
clone size: -
CDR3 protein: ASSLGLRTEAF

D gene: -
V gene: TRBV2
J gene: TRBJ1-5
clone size: -
CDR3 protein: ASSRGDGAGQPQH

D gene: TRBD2
V gene: TRBV6-6
J gene: TRBJ2-5
clone size: -
CDR3 protein: ASSWRGTRQETQY

D gene: -
V gene: TRBV4-2
J gene: TRBJ1-1
clone size: -
CDR3 protein: ASSPGNTEAF

D gene: -
V gene: TRBV2
J gene: TRBJ2-2
clone size: -
CDR3 protein: ASSRRGGGELF

D gene: -
V gene: TRBV9
J gene: TRBJ1-1
clone size: -
CDR3 protein: ASSVGSSTEAF

D gene: -
V gene: TRBV29-1
J gene: TRBJ2-3
clone size: -
CDR3 protein: SVEIFGDTQY

D gene: -
V gene: TRBV15
J gene: TRBJ2-1
clone size: -
CDR3 protein: ATSKYQGLDEQF

D gene: -
V gene: TRBV5-8
J gene: TRBJ1-5
clone size: -
CDR3 protein: ASSWKVARQPQH

D gene: TRBD1
V gene: TRBV19
J gene: TRBJ2-3
clone size: -
CDR3 protein: ASRWIGQGAADTQY

D gene: -
V gene: TRBV7-9
J gene: TRBJ1-6
clone size: -
CDR3 protein: ASSYSSPLH

D gene: TRBD2
V gene: TRBV4-1
J gene: TRBJ2-7
clone size: -
CDR3 protein: ASSQVGPPSSGAYMFLYEQY

D gene: -
V gene: TRBV2
J gene: TRBJ2-4
clone size: -
CDR3 protein: ASSERTVAKNIQY

D gene: -
V gene: TRBV7-9
J gene: TRBJ2-3
clone size: -
CDR3 protein: ASSFVRATDTQY

D gene: TRBD2
V gene: TRBV7-6
J gene: TRBJ2-1
clone size: -
CDR3 protein: ASSFQTRGTSGHNEQF

D gene: TRBD1
V gene: TRBV27
J gene: TRBJ1-2
clone size: -
CDR3 protein: ASSLGGQGGDGYT

D gene: -
V gene: TRBV7-8
J gene: TRBJ1-5
clone size: -
CDR3 protein: ASSLERADQPQH

D gene: -
V gene: TRBV6-6
J gene: TRBJ2-5
clone size: -
CDR3 protein: ASSYSMRQETQY

D gene: TRBD1
V gene: TRBV5-1
J gene: TRBJ2-5
clone size: -
CDR3 protein: ASSWGTEETQY

D gene: TRBD1
V gene: TRBV5-4
J gene: TRBJ1-1
clone size: -
CDR3 protein: ASSLGQGGTEAF

D gene: TRBD2
V gene: TRBV18
J gene: TRBJ2-7
clone size: -
CDR3 protein: ASSPSELAGDPKVYEQY

D gene: TRBD1
V gene: TRBV29-1
J gene: TRBJ1-2
clone size: -
CDR3 protein: SVEIGQGGYGYT

D gene: -
V gene: TRBV19
J gene: TRBJ1-2
clone size: -
CDR3 protein: ASSKGTQGYGYT

D gene: -
V gene: TRBV7-9
J gene: TRBJ1-3
clone size: -
CDR3 protein: ASRGLSGNTIY